Below, one T cell receptor (beta chain) is given with its context. Its target is unknown. The assay was immunoSEQ multiplex PCR, and TCRdb's table has in-frame clones only and misses some. The data show 55,000 to 70,000 clones, with over 85% seen just once and around 0.21% held by the top ten. The V and J ends lost 6 bases and 2 bases respectively, with 13 bases between them. Germline V gene sequence: CDR1 LNHDA, CDR2 SQIVND (reference sequence). This CDR3 contains 15 residues. The sample originates from a study of CD4 T cells in relation to SARS-CoV-2 and coronaviruses. Unexposed donor CD4+ T cells date from 2011-2018, before the COVID-19 pandemic. Study-level findings and limits: Each donor contributed either pre-pandemic or post-infection samples, not both. The cross-reactivity analysis covered only spike protein, not other viral proteins.

This chain links TRBV19 with TRBJ1-4; possibly TRBD1 for D (6 bases). This clonotype was obtained from a human donor in good health. The sequenced material came from naive CD4+ T cells from PBMCs. The subset is: naive CD4+ T cells isolated by negative enrichment. CDR3 residues: CASSRLDSTNEKLFF. Here the CDR3 DNA reads TGTGCCAGTAGCCGATTGGACAGTACTAATGAAAAACTGTTTTTT.